These 32 T cell receptor beta chains share one sample of origin, sequenced in a study of T-cell memory formation after mild COVID-19. TCRdb reprocessed the 5' RACE reads via MiXCR and lists one record per CDR3 protein. The sample records about 240,000 distinct CDR3 sequences, over 8.5% being singletons. Sequenced material: PBMCs or a T cell subset sorted from them (not recorded which). These receptors were collected from a man between 18 and 35 years old who had mild COVID-19 (a few samples of this study predate the infection). Cell type and time point are not known.

The rearrangement uses TRBV6-2 or TRBV6-3 and TRBJ2-1, with 14 bases lining up with TRBD2. The ends lost 5 bases at V and 8 bases at J; junction bases unmatched: 8. From germline, CDR1 is MNHEY and CDR2 SVGEGT. This CDR3 region has 16 residues. Written as DNA, the CDR3 is TGTGCCAGCAGTCCCGGACTAGCGGGGGGCCTCGATGAGCAGTTCTTC. Amino acids: CASSPGLAGGLDEQFF.

This clonotype was detected a few times. This rearrangement joins TRBV4-1 to TRBJ1-6, with TRBD1 matching 9 bases. The CDR3 sequence is 15 residues long. Germline CDR1 MGHRA, CDR2 YSYEKL. Trimming took 5 bases from V and 6 from J; bases not matched to a gene: 5. The CDR3 loop is CASSTRDRANSPLHF. The CDR3 DNA reads TGCGCCAGCAGCACCCGGGACAGGGCTAATTCACCCCTCCACTTT.

This clonotype was counted ten times or more. V and J are TRBV12-3 or TRBV12-4 and TRBJ1-4; tentative D call: TRBD1 (5 bases). The V end was cut by 7 bases, the J end by 11 bases, with 23 bases between. The CDR3 is 15 residues long. CDR3 DNA: TGTGCCAGCAATGATTCCCGGGACCCATCACAGAAACTGTTTTTT. This translates into CASNDSRDPSQKLFF.

The rearrangement links TRBV7-3 to TRBJ2-2; 7 nucleotides align to TRBD1. CDR1 SGHTA and CDR2 FQGTGA come from the germline V gene. CDR3 size: 14 residues. The V segment lost 4 bases and the J segment 4 bases; nucleotides outside the gene matches: 3. Written as DNA, the CDR3 is TGTGCCAGCAGCTACCCAGGGGGCACCGGGGAGCTGTTTTTT. This encodes CASSYPGGTGELFF.

J is TRBJ1-2 and V is TRBV4-3; TRBD1 is a possible D gene (5 bases). CDR1 LGHNA and CDR2 YSLEER come from the germline V gene. V was shortened by 2 bases and J by 6 bases, with 13 bases between the two germline ends. This CDR3 spans 14 amino acids. Written as DNA, the CDR3 is TGCGCCAGCAGCCAAACTGACGGACACAATGGCTACACCTTC. The encoded protein is CASSQTDGHNGYTF.

This clonotype was seen only a few times. The chain recombines TRBV28 with TRBJ1-2; 7 nucleotides line up with TRBD1. Germline V gene sequence: CDR1 MDHEN, CDR2 SYDVKM. With 8 bases clipped from V and 6 bases from J, the junction kept 18 bases outside the gene matches. This CDR3 has 16 residues. CDR3 protein: CASSPGTDRLVNGYTF. The CDR3 nucleotides read TGTGCCAGCTCGCCCGGGACAGACCGTTTGGTAAATGGCTACACCTTC.

This clonotype was seen a few times. The chain uses TRBV7-2 and TRBJ2-5; D uncertain. V shed 3 bases and J shed 7 bases, with 6 bases lying between them. This CDR3 has 11 amino acids. Per the germline V gene, CDR1 is SGHTA and CDR2 is FQGNSA. CDR3 sequence (DNA): TGTGCCAGCAGCTTTTATAGGACCCAGTACTTC. The encoded protein is CASSFYRTQYF.

The chain uses TRBV18 and TRBJ1-1, with 7 bases that match TRBD1. J was trimmed by 4 bases and V by 7 bases; bases with no gene match: 15. CDR1 KGHSH and CDR2 LQKENI come from the germline V gene. This CDR3 has 16 residues. The CDR3 nucleotides are TGTGCCAGCTTTGCTCCGGCTAGGGGGCGAGTCACTGAAGCTTTCTTT. This translates into CASFAPARGRVTEAFF.

This clonotype was observed a handful of times. The genes are TRBV7-3 and TRBJ2-3; the D gene is possibly TRBD1 (6 bases). This CDR3 comprises 16 residues. Germline V gene data show CDR1 as SGHTA and CDR2 as FQGTGA. The V and J ends lost 3 bases and 6 bases respectively, with 19 bases between them. The DNA of the CDR3 is TGTGCCAGCAGCTTTCTAGGACAAGGGGGAATGGATACGCAGTATTTT. It translates to CASSFLGQGGMDTQYF.

The V call is TRBV5-1, the J call TRBJ2-5, with TRBD1 identical over 7 bases. The CDR3 consists of 15 residues. Germline CDR1 and CDR2: SGHRS and YFSETQ. The trim removed 0 bases at V and 1 base at J, leaving 3 bases unmatched. Written as DNA, the CDR3 is TGCGCCAGCAGCTTGGCCAGGGACAGCCAAGAGACCCAGTACTTC. Translating it yields CASSLARDSQETQYF.

In this sample, this clonotype turned up a few times. This chain joins TRBV5-1 and TRBJ2-3; TRBD1 matches 9 bases. The length of the CDR3 is 15 residues. The V gene end was trimmed by 7 bases and the J gene end by 4 bases; junction bases not matched to a gene: 10. The V gene's germline CDR1 is SGHRS and CDR2 YFSETQ. This CDR3 is CASRVRDREADTQYF. DNA for the CDR3: TGCGCCAGCCGCGTCAGGGACAGGGAGGCAGATACGCAGTATTTT.

J is TRBJ2-7 and V is TRBV5-1; D not certain. This CDR3 is 11 amino acids long. Germline CDR1 reads SGHRS; CDR2 reads YFSETQ. V dropped 0 bases and J dropped 6 bases, with 4 bases sitting between them. The CDR3 DNA sequence: TGCGCCAGCAGCTTGGGTACCGAGCAGTACTTC. Amino acids: CASSLGTEQYF.

This clonotype was picked up a small number of times. The chain uses TRBV5-1 and TRBJ1-5; 7 bases are a match to TRBD1. This CDR3 is 15 amino acids long. Germline-derived CDR1 and CDR2 are SGHRS and YFSETQ. The trim removed 3 bases at V and 5 bases at J, leaving 8 bases unmatched. The CDR3 region has the DNA TGCGCCAGCAGCTCGACTGGGACAGATGATCAGCCCCAGCATTTT. Encoded protein: CASSSTGTDDQPQHF. Variable domain in full (rest from reference TRBV5-1 and TRBJ1-5): KAGVTQTPRYLIKTRGQQVTLSCSPISGHRSVSWYQQTPGQGLQFLFEYFSETQRNKGNFPGRFSGRQFSNSRSEMNVSTLELGDSALYLCASSSTGTDDQPQHFGDGTRLSIL.

The chain joins TRBV20-1 to TRBJ2-5; 12 bases line up with TRBD2. This CDR3 contains 15 residues. Germline V CDR1 and CDR2: DFQATT, SNEGSKA (reference sequence). J lost 5 bases, V lost 5 bases, and 9 bases had no gene match. The CDR3 bases are TGCAGTGCTCCCGGACTAGCGGGGTTGCTGGAGACCCAGTACTTC. Translation gives CSAPGLAGLLETQYF.

The J gene is TRBJ2-2, the V gene TRBV7-2; perhaps D is TRBD1 or TRBD2 (5 bases each). Looked up from germline, CDR1 is SGHTA and CDR2 is FQGNSA. The CDR3 covers 16 residues. The germline V and J ends were trimmed by 3 bases and 1 base, with 12 bases remaining between them. The CDR3 sequence is CASSLGTAVNTGELFF. The CDR3 nucleotides are TGTGCCAGCAGCTTGGGGACCGCAGTGAACACCGGGGAGCTGTTTTTT.

The chain uses TRBV5-5 and TRBJ1-1; 8 positions match TRBD1. V was pared by 6 bases and J by 1 base, with 5 bases of the junction left unmatched. The germline V gene encodes CDR1 SGHKS and CDR2 YYEKEE (reference sequence). CDR3 size: 14 residues. This CDR3 is CASTRDRGNTEAFF. The CDR3, as DNA: TGTGCCAGCACTCGCGACAGGGGGAACACTGAAGCTTTCTTT.

Comments on this clonotype: In this CDR3 the conserved last residue, phenylalanine or tryptophan, is missing, so a read error is likely. J is TRBJ2-7 and V is TRBV7-9; D is undetermined. This CDR3 contains 15 residues. Trimming removed 0 bases from V and 2 bases from J, with 11 bases in between. Germline lookup yields CDR1 SEHNR and CDR2 FQNEAQ (reference sequence). In nucleotides, the CDR3 is TGTGCCAGCAGCTTAGCCCCGGAAAGGACCTACGAGCAGTACTAC. This codes for CASSLAPERTYEQYY.

A few counts support this clonotype. The V and J genes are TRBV5-6 and TRBJ1-5, with a weak D call TRBD1 (5 bases). Germline V gene sequence: CDR1 SGHDT, CDR2 YYEEEE. V dropped 0 bases and J dropped 4 bases, with 17 bases sitting between them. The CDR3 runs to 17 residues. The CDR3 DNA sequence: TGTGCCAGCAGCTTGGGAGTCGGGACGGGGTGGAATCAGCCCCAGCATTTT. Translating it yields CASSLGVGTGWNQPQHF.

V and J are TRBV25-1 and TRBJ1-1, with 7 bases identical to TRBD1. Germline assignment: CDR1 MGHDK and CDR2 SYGVNS. The trim removed 4 bases at V and 11 bases at J, leaving 10 bases unmatched. The CDR3 length is 13 residues. CDR3 bases: TGTGCCAGCAGTGGACAGGGTTCCGCGAGGGCTTTCTTT. Translated: CASSGQGSARAFF.

This clonotype has only a few counts. The chain is built from TRBV5-1 and TRBJ1-1; D unresolved. The V end lost 4 bases, the J end lost 6 bases, and 10 bases lay between the germline ends. CDR1 and CDR2 from the germline V gene are SGHRS and YFSETQ. The CDR3 is 12 residues long. The CDR3: CASSRRGAEAFF. The CDR3 region has the DNA TGCGCCAGCAGCCGCCGCGGGGCTGAAGCTTTCTTT.

The gene calls are TRBV5-1 and TRBJ2-1; perhaps TRBD2 as D (6 bases). The CDR3 extends over 15 amino acids. Per germline, CDR1 SGHRS and CDR2 YFSETQ. The ends were cut back, 0 bases at V and 1 base at J, with 8 bases in the middle. This CDR3 is CASSLARGSYNEQFF. In nucleotides, the CDR3 is TGCGCCAGCAGCTTGGCCCGGGGGTCCTACAATGAGCAGTTCTTC.

The rearrangement joins TRBV12-3 or TRBV12-4 to TRBJ1-3; TRBD1 aligns across 7 bases. V shed 6 bases and J 2 bases; nucleotides not matched to a gene: 1. The CDR3 runs to 13 residues. CDR3 in DNA: TGTGCCAGCAGAACAGGGGCTGGAAACACCATATATTTT. Translating gives CASRTGAGNTIYF.

The sample holds one count of this clonotype. The V and J genes are TRBV27 and TRBJ2-5; D gene uncertain. The better agreement between TRBJ2-7 and the DNA end casts doubt on the J call. Germline CDR1 is MNHEY and CDR2 is SMNVEV (reference sequence). This CDR3 is 13 amino acids long. The CDR3 reads CASSLSAGYEQYF. The CDR3 DNA follows: TGTGCCAGCAGTTTATCCGCCGGCTACGAGCAGTACTTC.

The CDR3 protein is CASSPARDTEAFF. CDR3 sequence (DNA): TGTGCCAGCAGCCCCGCGAGGGACACTGAAGCTTTCTTT. The rearrangement joins TRBV7-3 to TRBJ1-1; no clear D gene. V was pared by 5 bases and J by 3 bases, with 10 bases between. Germline V CDR1 and CDR2: SGHTA, FQGTGA. The CDR3 totals 13 residues. Combining the CDR3 with reference TRBV7-3 and TRBJ1-1 gives the whole variable domain GAGVSQTPSNKVTEKGKYVELRCDPISGHTALYWYRQSLGQGPEFLIYFQGTGAADDSGLPNDRFFAVRPEGSVSTLKIQRTERGDSAVYLCASSPARDTEAFFGQGTRLTVV.

V and J are TRBV20-1 and TRBJ1-2; possible D gene TRBD1, 5 bases. The germline gives CDR1 DFQATT, CDR2 SNEGSKA (reference sequence). Trimming left V 3 bases short and J 3 bases short, with 11 bases between. The CDR3 consists of 13 residues. CDR3 region: CSASQGEDYGYTF. The CDR3 DNA reads TGCAGTGCTAGTCAGGGTGAAGACTATGGCTACACCTTC.

Ten or more counts support this clonotype. This chain connects TRBV5-1 to TRBJ2-1; 10 positions agree with TRBD2. This CDR3 comprises 14 residues. Per germline, CDR1 SGHRS and CDR2 YFSETQ. The V and J ends lost 4 bases and 6 bases, in that order; junction bases with no gene match: 4. For the CDR3, the DNA is TGCGCCAGCAGCACCCGACTAGCGGGCAATGAGCAGTTCTTC. The encoded protein is CASSTRLAGNEQFF.

There are many counts of this clonotype. The chain couples TRBV7-2 to TRBJ1-2; D not resolved. The ends were cut back, 4 bases at V and 8 bases at J, with 11 bases in the middle. This CDR3 comprises 12 residues. CDR1 and CDR2 from the germline V gene are SGHTA and FQGNSA. The CDR3 is CASSSYERGYTF. The CDR3 DNA is TGTGCCAGCAGCTCGTACGAGCGAGGCTACACCTTC.

V gene TRBV5-1 combines with J gene TRBJ2-7; no reliable D call. V lost 5 bases and J 3 bases, leaving 9 bases between the germline ends. Germline V gene data show CDR1 as SGHRS and CDR2 as YFSETQ. The CDR3 loop spans 12 amino acids. CDR3 sequence: CASRLLNYEQYF. The CDR3 coding sequence is TGCGCCAGCAGACTACTAAACTACGAGCAGTACTTC.

V usage is TRBV3-1 and J usage is TRBJ2-3; 7 nucleotides agree with TRBD2. In germline, CDR1 is LGHDT, CDR2 YNNKEL (reference sequence). This CDR3 is 14 amino acids long. V gave up 2 bases and J gave up 7 bases; unmatched junction bases: 6. As DNA, the CDR3 is TGTGCCAGCAGCCAATGGCGACTAGCCTATACGCAGTATTTT. Protein: CASSQWRLAYTQYF.

There are a few counts of this clonotype. V gene TRBV28 combines with J gene TRBJ2-5; D tentatively fits TRBD1 or TRBD2 (5 bases each). Looked up from germline, CDR1 is MDHEN and CDR2 is SYDVKM. The CDR3 length is 15 residues. The germline V and J ends were trimmed by 6 bases and 4 bases, with 18 bases remaining between them. The DNA for the CDR3 is TGTGCCAGCAGGCCACTCCGGACGGGGACAGAGACCCAGTACTTC. Its translation is CASRPLRTGTETQYF.

This clonotype came up a few times. J is TRBJ1-3 and V is TRBV29-1; D is uncertain. The germline CDR1 and CDR2 sequences are SQVTM and ANQGSEA. V was shortened by 4 bases and J by 4 bases, with 11 bases between the two germline ends. This CDR3 contains 13 residues. The CDR3 DNA sequence: TGCAGCGTTGTGCCTGAGGCCGGAAACACCATATATTTT. This encodes CSVVPEAGNTIYF.

There are a few counts of this clonotype. The chain links TRBV6-5 to TRBJ2-7; 7 bases are a match to TRBD1. The V segment lost 6 bases and the J segment 3 bases; nucleotides outside the gene matches: 11. CDR1 is MNHEY, CDR2 SVGAGI, per germline. The CDR3 totals 15 residues. CDR3 residues: CASRPYRDRIYEQYV. The CDR3 DNA follows: TGTGCCAGCAGACCCTACCGGGACAGAATCTACGAGCAGTACGTC.